The next 32 T cell receptor beta chains were all read from a single sample in a study of TIL therapy for anti-PD-1-resistant metastatic lung cancer. The libraries were made with immunoSEQ v3. TCRdb keeps only in-frame clones here, not all; method: immunoSEQ multiplex PCR. The data hold about 50,000 clones, with just over 70% observed a single time. Time point defined: pre-treatment sample, taken before nivolumab and TIL therapy. Pleural nodules or supraclavicular lymph nodes made up most of the excised metastases sampled. Sample: tumor tissue, taken at baseline. The receptors shown here come from a person aged 25 to 79 with non-small cell lung cancer.

The gene calls are TRBV7-9 and TRBJ1-1, with D unclear. Germline V gives CDR1 SEHNR, CDR2 FQNEAQ (reference sequence). The V and J ends lost 5 bases and 5 bases respectively, with 18 bases between them. The CDR3 sequence is 15 residues long. The CDR3 protein is CASSPAVSASTEAFF. As DNA, the CDR3 is TGTGCCAGCAGCCCCGCAGTCAGTGCTTCAACTGAAGCTTTCTTT.

This chain connects TRBV4-3 to TRBJ2-6; TRBD1 is a possible D gene (6 bases). Looked up from germline, CDR1 is LGHNA and CDR2 is YSLEER. The length of the CDR3 is 17 residues. V dropped 4 bases and J dropped 4 bases, with 17 bases sitting between them. CDR3 nucleotides: TGCGCCAGCAGCCCTTCACAGCAGGGGTCAGGGGCCAACGTCCTGACTTTC. Translating gives CASSPSQQGSGANVLTF.

V and J are TRBV4-2 and TRBJ2-3; no clear D. Per the germline V gene, CDR1 is LGHNA and CDR2 is YNFKEQ. V was trimmed by 4 bases and J by 2 bases, leaving 13 bases between them. The length of the CDR3 is 15 residues. Written as DNA, the CDR3 is TGTGCCAGCAGCCCCCTTGACGAACACACAGATACGCAGTATTTT. Encoded protein: CASSPLDEHTDTQYF.

CDR3 residues: CASSAGTSGKTDTQYF. Written as DNA, the CDR3 is TGCGCCAGCAGCGCTGGGACTAGCGGGAAGACAGATACGCAGTATTTT. The chain recombines TRBV5-1 with TRBJ2-3; 13 bases agree with TRBD2. Germline CDR1 reads SGHRS; CDR2 reads YFSETQ. The CDR3 runs 16 residues. With V trimmed by 4 bases and J by 3 bases, 5 bases remained unmatched.

The chain employs TRBV5-5 and TRBJ2-5; 7 nucleotides agree with TRBD2. The CDR3 spans 18 residues. V shed 0 bases, J shed 5 bases, and the junction held 16 bases outside the gene matches. CDR1 and CDR2 from the germline V gene are SGHKS and YYEKEE (reference sequence). The CDR3 reads CASSLADRSGAGRETQYF. The CDR3 region has the DNA TGTGCCAGCAGCTTGGCCGATCGGAGCGGGGCCGGTAGGGAGACCCAGTACTTC.

The chain combines TRBV19 with TRBJ2-7; D might be TRBD1 or TRBD2, each matching 5 bases. Per germline, CDR1 LNHDA and CDR2 SQIVND (reference sequence). V shed 10 bases and J shed 0 bases, with 16 bases lying between them. The CDR3 spans 14 residues. CDR3 nucleotide sequence: TGTGCCACCAGTAGTGGTGGGGGCTCCTACGAGCAGTACTTC. Translating gives CATSSGGGSYEQYF.

The rearrangement uses TRBV7-8 and TRBJ1-2; a weak D match, TRBD1 (5 bases). The CDR3 runs 15 residues. CDR1 and CDR2 from the germline V gene are SGHVS and FQNEAQ. With 0 bases removed from V and 2 bases from J, the gap between germline ends came to 10 bases. The CDR3 DNA follows: TGTGCCAGCAGCTTAGCGGCAGGGTTAAACTATGGCTACACCTTC. This sequence encodes CASSLAAGLNYGYTF.

This clone was counted once. The J gene is TRBJ2-7, the V gene TRBV5-4; TRBD1 might be the D (5 bases). V shed 0 bases and J shed 3 bases, with 10 bases lying between them. This CDR3 comprises 14 residues. The V gene's germline CDR1 is SGHNT and CDR2 YYREEE (reference sequence). CDR3 protein: CASSLDRHDYEQYF. DNA for the CDR3: TGTGCCAGCAGCTTGGACAGGCATGACTACGAGCAGTACTTC.

This chain uses TRBV19 with TRBJ1-4; no definite D call. Germline V gene sequence: CDR1 LNHDA, CDR2 SQIVND (reference sequence). Trimming pared 7 bases from V and 1 base from J, leaving 10 bases between. This CDR3 has 14 amino acids. CDR3 loop: CASNEGGTNEKLFF. DNA for the CDR3: TGTGCCAGTAACGAGGGAGGAACTAATGAAAAACTGTTTTTT. The variable domain in full, with the rest retrieved from reference TRBV19 and TRBJ1-4, is DGGITQSPKYLFRKEGQNVTLSCEQNLNHDAMYWYRQDPGQGLRLIYYSQIVNDFQKGDIAEGYSVSREKKESFPLTVTSAQKNPTAFYLCASNEGGTNEKLFFGSGTQLSVL.

This rearrangement joins TRBV4-3 to TRBJ1-5; D is unresolved. CDR1 is LGHNA, CDR2 YSLEER, per germline. This CDR3 comprises 14 residues. V was trimmed by 7 bases and J by 1 base, leaving 11 bases between them. The CDR3 DNA sequence: TGCGCCAGCAACCTAGGAGGCAGCAATCAGCCCCAGCATTTT. Translated, it gives CASNLGGSNQPQHF.

CDR3 sequence reads: CASSLKNGIEAFF. The DNA of the CDR3 is TGCGCCAGCAGCTTAAAAAATGGAATTGAAGCTTTCTTT. The chain combines TRBV5-1 with TRBJ1-1, with D unclear. Trimming cost V 2 bases and J 7 bases, with 12 bases left between them. The germline V gene has CDR1 SGHRS and CDR2 YFSETQ. This CDR3 comprises 13 residues.

The chain couples TRBV5-1 to TRBJ1-1; 12 nucleotides align to TRBD1. Per the germline V gene, CDR1 is SGHRS and CDR2 is YFSETQ. The CDR3 runs to 16 residues. J lost 1 base, V lost 3 bases, and 4 bases had no gene match. The CDR3 nucleotides read TGCGCCAGCAGCTCGGGACAGGGGGCAGGGAACACTGAAGCTTTCTTT. This gives the protein CASSSGQGAGNTEAFF.

The chain joins TRBV7-2 to TRBJ2-1, with TRBD1 identical over 8 bases. This CDR3 comprises 13 residues. V shed 5 bases, J shed 7 bases, and the junction held 4 bases outside the gene matches. Looked up from germline, CDR1 is SGHTA and CDR2 is FQGNSA. The DNA for the CDR3 is TGTGCCAGCAGCCGACAGGGGAATAATGAGCAGTTCTTC. Amino acids: CASSRQGNNEQFF.

The rearrangement links TRBV4-3 to TRBJ2-1, with 7 nucleotides matching TRBD2. V shed 0 bases and J 5 bases; nucleotides not matched to a gene: 7. This CDR3 is 16 amino acids long. CDR1 LGHNA and CDR2 YSLEER come from the germline V gene. The CDR3 DNA is TGCGCCAGCAGCCAAGATCCCCTAGCGGATCACAATGAGCAGTTCTTC. Translating gives CASSQDPLADHNEQFF.

The rearrangement links TRBV2 to TRBJ2-5; 8 positions match TRBD2. The V and J ends lost 2 bases and 9 bases, in that order; junction bases with no gene match: 8. The CDR3 sequence is 14 residues long. Germline V gives CDR1 SNHLY, CDR2 FYNNEI. The CDR3 protein is CASSERGGRSPQYF. The CDR3 DNA follows: TGTGCCAGCAGTGAACGGGGCGGGAGGTCTCCCCAGTACTTC.

The rearrangement joins TRBV5-1 to TRBJ2-3, with 10 nucleotides matching TRBD2. Germline V gene data show CDR1 as SGHRS and CDR2 as YFSETQ. This CDR3 has 15 residues. With 5 bases clipped from V and 0 bases from J, the junction kept 3 bases outside the gene matches. In nucleotides, the CDR3 is TGCGCCAGCAGACTAGCGGGAACTAGCACAGATACGCAGTATTTT. This encodes CASRLAGTSTDTQYF.

This chain uses TRBV5-1 with TRBJ1-1, with 11 bases lining up with TRBD1. Germline-derived CDR1 and CDR2 are SGHRS and YFSETQ. There are 14 residues in the CDR3. Trimming cost V 4 bases and J 4 bases; bases outside gene matches: 3. The CDR3 loop is CASSGQGAGTEAFF. As DNA, the CDR3 is TGCGCCAGCAGCGGACAGGGGGCGGGCACTGAAGCTTTCTTT.

V usage is TRBV15 and J usage is TRBJ2-5, with D perhaps matching TRBD1 or TRBD2 (6 bases each). Germline V lookup: CDR1 LNHNV, CDR2 YYDKDF (reference sequence). V lost 3 bases and J 0 bases, leaving 17 bases between the germline ends. The CDR3 consists of 17 residues. The CDR3 region is CATSSMFRGTHQETQYF. The DNA for the CDR3 is TGTGCCACCAGCAGTATGTTTAGGGGGACTCACCAAGAGACCCAGTACTTC.

The J gene is TRBJ1-2, the V gene TRBV9; 8 bases match TRBD1. V gave up 3 bases and J gave up 3 bases; unmatched junction bases: 4. From germline, CDR1 is SGDLS and CDR2 YYNGEE. The CDR3 totals 14 residues. The chain's CDR3 is CASSAVQGDYGYTF. The CDR3 nucleotides are TGTGCCAGCAGCGCTGTACAGGGGGACTATGGCTACACCTTC.

This clone was seen once. The rearrangement links TRBV7-3 to TRBJ2-3; D is possibly TRBD2 (6 bases). V was trimmed by 4 bases and J by 0 bases, leaving 8 bases between them. The CDR3 contains 14 residues. Per the germline V gene, CDR1 is SGHTA and CDR2 is FQGTGA. The CDR3 DNA sequence: TGTGCCAGCAGCTCGGGACTCAGCACAGATACGCAGTATTTT. Translating gives CASSSGLSTDTQYF.

The V gene is TRBV2, the J gene TRBJ1-5, with TRBD1 matching 9 bases. This CDR3 has 14 residues. CDR1 is SNHLY and CDR2 is FYNNEI in the germline V gene. Germline trimming cut 6 bases from V and 3 bases from J; bases unmatched to any gene: 3. CDR3 DNA: TGTGCCAGCAGGGGACAGGGTTACAATCAGCCCCAGCATTTT. Encoded protein: CASRGQGYNQPQHF.

The chain carries TRBV28 and TRBJ1-5; D is ambiguous. There are 15 residues in the CDR3. The germline V gene encodes CDR1 MDHEN and CDR2 SYDVKM. Trimming left V 3 bases short and J 4 bases short, with 13 bases between. The CDR3 sequence: CASSFDRPMNQPQHF. The CDR3 nucleotides are TGTGCCAGCAGTTTTGATCGACCAATGAATCAGCCCCAGCATTTT.

The sample holds a few counts of this clone. This chain links TRBV7-9 with TRBJ2-7; 13 bases agree with TRBD2. Germline assignment: CDR1 SEHNR and CDR2 FQNEAQ (reference sequence). The CDR3 consists of 14 residues. V was pared by 1 base and J by 8 bases, with 2 bases of the junction left unmatched. In DNA form, the CDR3 reads TGTGCCAGCAGCTTAGGGACTAGCGGGGGAAAGCAGTACTTC. It codes for CASSLGTSGGKQYF. The variable domain in full, with the rest retrieved from reference TRBV7-9 and TRBJ2-7, is DTGVSQNPRHKITKRGQNVTFRCDPISEHNRLYWYRQTLGQGPEFLTYFQNEAQLEKSRLLSDRFSAERPKGSFSTLEIQRTEQGDSAMYLCASSLGTSGGKQYFGPGTRLTVT.

V and J are TRBV19 and TRBJ2-7; D is possibly TRBD1 or TRBD2 (5 bases each). CDR3 length: 14 residues. From germline, CDR1 is LNHDA and CDR2 SQIVND (reference sequence). Trimming removed 7 bases at V and 0 bases at J, with 13 bases between. This CDR3 reads CASNPRGNSYEQYF. The CDR3 nucleotides read TGTGCCAGTAACCCCCGGGGCAACTCCTACGAGCAGTACTTC.

J is TRBJ2-3 and V is TRBV6-1, with 11 bases identical to TRBD2. The V gene's germline CDR1 is MNHNS and CDR2 SASEGT. The CDR3 covers 15 residues. With V trimmed by 5 bases and J by 3 bases, 4 bases remained unmatched. CDR3 coding DNA: TGTGCCAGCAGTCACGGGACTAGCGGTACAGATACGCAGTATTTT. Translation: CASSHGTSGTDTQYF.

This clone was seen only once. The J gene is TRBJ2-3, the V gene TRBV6-8; no definite D call. V dropped 2 bases and J dropped 3 bases, with 3 bases sitting between them. The CDR3 is made up of 12 amino acids. CDR1 and CDR2 from the germline V gene are MNHGY and SAAAGT. The CDR3: CASSYQTDTQYF. The DNA of the CDR3 is TGTGCCAGCAGTTACCAAACAGATACGCAGTATTTT.

The V call is TRBV6-1, the J call TRBJ2-1; possibly TRBD1 or TRBD2 for D (5 bases each). The CDR3 is made up of 16 amino acids. The V gene lost 3 bases and the J gene lost 9 bases, with 21 bases spanning the gap. CDR1 is MNHNS and CDR2 is SASEGT in the germline V gene. In DNA, the CDR3 is TGTGCCAGCAGTGACGGATTAGGGGCTGGGGGAAGTGAGCAGTTCTTC. The encoded protein is CASSDGLGAGGSEQFF.

This clone has a handful of counts. The chain couples TRBV5-6 to TRBJ2-7, with 10 bases aligning to TRBD1. The CDR3 covers 16 residues. Germline CDR1 and CDR2: SGHDT and YYEEEE. V dropped 4 bases and J dropped 7; count of bases not matched to a gene: 14. The CDR3 DNA reads TGTGCCAGCAGCGCCGGGACAGGGGCCCCCGGCTTGGAGCAGTACTTC. This translates into CASSAGTGAPGLEQYF.

The chain combines TRBV6-6 with TRBJ1-2; D possibly corresponds to TRBD1 (6 bases). The CDR3 is 14 residues long. V lost 2 bases to trimming and J lost 2 bases, with 9 bases between them. CDR1 and CDR2 (germline): MNHNY, SVGAGI (reference sequence). For the CDR3, the DNA is TGTGCCAGCAGTTACACAGGGAGAAACTATGGCTACACCTTC. Amino acid sequence: CASSYTGRNYGYTF.

As DNA, the CDR3 is TGTGCCAGCAGCCTCGCCGGGACAGGGAGCCACGAGCAGTACTTC. It yields the protein CASSLAGTGSHEQYF. The chain is built from TRBV7-8 and TRBJ2-7; 9 bases are shared with TRBD1. CDR1 is SGHVS, CDR2 FQNEAQ, per germline. The ends lost 5 bases at V and 5 bases at J; junction bases unmatched: 10. This CDR3 is 15 amino acids long. The complete variable domain, with remaining parts taken from reference TRBV7-8 and TRBJ2-7, reads GAGVSQSPRYKVAKRGQDVALRCDPISGHVSLFWYQQALGQGPEFLTYFQNEAQLDKSGLPSDRFFAERPEGSVSTLKIQRTQQEDSAVYLCASSLAGTGSHEQYFGPGTRLTVT.

This clone was seen a single time. The gene calls are TRBV5-1 and TRBJ2-5; 7 bases fit TRBD1. From germline, CDR1 is SGHRS and CDR2 YFSETQ. The junction had 5 bases not matched to a gene; V was cut back by 4 bases and J by 2 bases. The CDR3 covers 14 residues. The CDR3, as DNA: TGCGCCAGCAGCGCCCAGGGGGTTCAAGAGACCCAGTACTTC. Protein: CASSAQGVQETQYF.

Worth noting for this clone: An end of the junction does not agree with germline; a read error may underlie this. This sequence joins TRBV7-9 and TRBJ1-1; D gene ambiguous. The CDR3 has 11 amino acids. Germline loops: CDR1 SEHNR, CDR2 FQNEAQ (reference sequence). CDR3 nucleotide sequence: TGTGCCAGCAGCTTGGTCGGACTCCAAAGCTTT. It codes for CASSLVGLQSF.